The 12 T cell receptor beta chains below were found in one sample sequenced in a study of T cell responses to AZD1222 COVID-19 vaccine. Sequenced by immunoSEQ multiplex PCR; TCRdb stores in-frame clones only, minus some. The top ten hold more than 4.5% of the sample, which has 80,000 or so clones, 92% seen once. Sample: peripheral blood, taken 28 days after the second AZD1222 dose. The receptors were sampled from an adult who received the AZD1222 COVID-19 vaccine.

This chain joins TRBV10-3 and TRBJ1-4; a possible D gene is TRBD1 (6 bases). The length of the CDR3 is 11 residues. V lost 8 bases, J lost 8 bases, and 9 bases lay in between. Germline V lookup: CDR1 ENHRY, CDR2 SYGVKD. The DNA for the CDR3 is TGTGCCATCGGGACAAAGGAAAAACTGTTTTTT. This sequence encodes CAIGTKEKLFF.

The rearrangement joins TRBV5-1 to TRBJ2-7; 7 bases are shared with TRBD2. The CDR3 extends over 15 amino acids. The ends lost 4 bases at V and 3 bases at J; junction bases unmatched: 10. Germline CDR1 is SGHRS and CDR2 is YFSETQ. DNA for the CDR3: TGCGCCAGCAGCCTATCGACTAGCCAACTCTACGAGCAGTACTTC. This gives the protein CASSLSTSQLYEQYF. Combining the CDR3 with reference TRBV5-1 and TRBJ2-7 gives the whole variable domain KAGVTQTPRYLIKTRGQQVTLSCSPISGHRSVSWYQQTPGQGLQFLFEYFSETQRNKGNFPGRFSGRQFSNSRSEMNVSTLELGDSALYLCASSLSTSQLYEQYFGPGTRLTVT.

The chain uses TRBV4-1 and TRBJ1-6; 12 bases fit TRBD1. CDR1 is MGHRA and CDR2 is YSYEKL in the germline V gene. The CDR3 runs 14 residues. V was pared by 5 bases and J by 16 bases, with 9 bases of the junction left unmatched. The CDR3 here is CASSGTGQGASLHF. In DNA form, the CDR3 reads TGCGCCAGCAGCGGGACGGGACAGGGGGCAAGTCTCCACTTT.

CDR3 protein: CASRPPSGTSVNNEQFF. Here the CDR3 DNA reads TGTGCCAGTAGACCGCCTTCCGGGACTAGCGTCAACAATGAGCAGTTCTTC. The V call is TRBV7-8, the J call TRBJ2-1, with 10 nucleotides matching TRBD2. Per the germline V gene, CDR1 is SGHVS and CDR2 is FQNEAQ. The junction had 16 bases not matched to a gene; V was cut back by 9 bases and J by 5 bases. The CDR3 spans 17 residues.

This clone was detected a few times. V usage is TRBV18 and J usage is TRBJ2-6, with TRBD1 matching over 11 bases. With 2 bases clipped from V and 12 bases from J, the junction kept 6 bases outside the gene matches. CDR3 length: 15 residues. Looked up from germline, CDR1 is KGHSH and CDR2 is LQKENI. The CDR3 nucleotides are TGTGCCAGCTCACCATCGAGTGGGACAGGGGGCGTCCTGACTTTC. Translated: CASSPSSGTGGVLTF. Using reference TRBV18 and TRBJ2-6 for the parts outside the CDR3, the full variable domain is NAGVMQNPRHLVRRRGQEARLRCSPMKGHSHVYWYRQLPEEGLKFMVYLQKENIIDESGMPKERFSAEFPKEGPSILRIQQVVRGDSAAYFCASSPSSGTGGVLTFGAGSRLTVL.

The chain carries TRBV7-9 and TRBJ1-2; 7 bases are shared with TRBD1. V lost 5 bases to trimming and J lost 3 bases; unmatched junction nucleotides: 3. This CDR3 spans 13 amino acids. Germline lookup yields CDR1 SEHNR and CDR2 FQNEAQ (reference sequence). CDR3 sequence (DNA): TGTGCCAGCAGCGTAACAGGGGACTATGGCTACACCTTC. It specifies CASSVTGDYGYTF.

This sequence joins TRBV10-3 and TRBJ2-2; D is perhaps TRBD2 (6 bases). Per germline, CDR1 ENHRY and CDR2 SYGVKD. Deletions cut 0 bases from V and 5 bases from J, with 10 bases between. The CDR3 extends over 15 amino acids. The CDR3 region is CAISESSGRTGELFF. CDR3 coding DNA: TGTGCCATCAGTGAGTCCAGCGGGCGAACCGGGGAGCTGTTTTTT.

The CDR3 region has the DNA TGTGCCAGCAGCCAAGACTCGGGTGAGCAGTTCTTC. Translated: CASSQDSGEQFF. This chain uses TRBV3-1 (or the pseudogene TRBV3-2) with TRBJ2-1; D is uncertain. The V end lost 0 bases, the J end lost 9 bases, and 6 bases lay between the germline ends. The CDR3 covers 12 residues. Per the germline V gene, CDR1 is LGHDT and CDR2 is YNNKEL (reference sequence).

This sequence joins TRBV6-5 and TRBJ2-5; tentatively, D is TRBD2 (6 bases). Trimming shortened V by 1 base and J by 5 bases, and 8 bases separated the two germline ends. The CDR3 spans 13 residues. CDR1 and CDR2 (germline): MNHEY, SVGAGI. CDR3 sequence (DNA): TGTGCCAGCAGTTACTGGGGGAGGGAGACCCAGTACTTC. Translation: CASSYWGRETQYF.

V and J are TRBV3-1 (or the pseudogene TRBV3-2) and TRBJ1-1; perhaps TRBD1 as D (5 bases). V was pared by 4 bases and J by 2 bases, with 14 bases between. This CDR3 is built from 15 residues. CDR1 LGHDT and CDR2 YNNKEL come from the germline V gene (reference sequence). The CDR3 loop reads CASSRWDEGNTEAFF. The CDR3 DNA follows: TGTGCCAGCAGCCGTTGGGACGAAGGAAACACTGAAGCTTTCTTT.

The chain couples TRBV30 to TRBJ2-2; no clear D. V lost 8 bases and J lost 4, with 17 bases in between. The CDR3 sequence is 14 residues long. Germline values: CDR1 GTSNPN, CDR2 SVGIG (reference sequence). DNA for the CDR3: TGTGCCCAAACTCCCGGGTCCCTCACCGGGGAGCTGTTTTTT. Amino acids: CAQTPGSLTGELFF.

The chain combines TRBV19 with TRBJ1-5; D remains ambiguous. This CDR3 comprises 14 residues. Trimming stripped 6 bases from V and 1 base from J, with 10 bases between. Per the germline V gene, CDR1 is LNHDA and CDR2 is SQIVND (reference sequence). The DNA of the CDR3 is TGTGCCAGTAGCCCCAGTGCGAGCAATCAGCCCCAGCATTTT. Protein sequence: CASSPSASNQPQHF.